A selection of T cell receptor beta chains follows, all from one sample in a study of T cells after yellow fever vaccination. One entry per CDR3 protein, called by TCRdb with MiXCR from the 5' RACE reads. The sample shows some 240,000 distinct CDR3 sequences, around 3.5% of them seen only once. The specimen was PBMCs, collected 15 days after the yellow fever booster vaccination. The source is a man aged 18 to 29 who received the YFV17D yellow fever vaccine. CDR3s include the opening cysteine and the closing phenylalanine or tryptophan. The D gene is left open where the match is weak.

NA	TRBV4-1	TRBJ1-4	CASSRQGMANEKLFF
TRBD1	TRBV20-1	TRBJ1-2	CSARAHDRVRGYTF
TRBD1	TRBV12-3/TRBV12-4	TRBJ1-3	CASRRQGRLTGNTIYF
NA	TRBV29-1	TRBJ2-6	CSVVTKGSGANVLTF
TRBD1	TRBV20-1	TRBJ2-7	CSVQQGANSEQYF
TRBD2	TRBV20-1	TRBJ2-5	CSARENGTRFETQYF
NA	TRBV18	TRBJ2-4	CASSPPGPQVAKNIQYF
NA	TRBV19	TRBJ2-7	CASSITGIFGYEQYF
TRBD2	TRBV5-4	TRBJ2-3	CASGTTSGGNTDTQYF
NA	TRBV9	TRBJ2-1	CASSDGTQFSEQFF
NA	TRBV5-6	TRBJ2-7	CASSLGTPYEQYF
NA	TRBV20-1	TRBJ2-1	CSARGGLGNEQFF
NA	TRBV20-1	TRBJ1-6	CSAAGQRTRFYNSPLHF